The 29 T cell receptor beta chains below all came from one sample that was sequenced in a study of blood T cell repertoires in COVID-19. Only in-frame clones appear in the TCRdb table, and some are missing; sequencing was by immunoSEQ multiplex PCR. The table includes tens of thousands of clones, around 86% detected once. Material for sequencing was peripheral blood. All receptors come from a human donor in a cohort sampled during active COVID-19.

The J gene is TRBJ1-3, the V gene TRBV6-5; tentative D call: TRBD1 (5 bases). V lost 0 bases to trimming and J lost 9 bases, with 15 bases between them. Germline CDR1 and CDR2: MNHEY and SVGAGI. The CDR3 has 15 residues. The chain's CDR3 is CASSYSTRAESTIYF. The CDR3 region has the DNA TGTGCCAGCAGTTACTCGACCAGGGCCGAGTCCACCATATATTTT.

This chain joins TRBV28 and TRBJ2-7; no clear D. Looked up from germline, CDR1 is MDHEN and CDR2 is SYDVKM. Trimming took 10 bases from V and 3 from J, leaving 19 bases between them. This CDR3 has 14 amino acids. This CDR3 is CATRMSLSGYEQYV. The CDR3 nucleotides are TGTGCCACGCGAATGAGTCTTTCGGGCTACGAGCAGTACGTC.

V is TRBV6-5 and J is TRBJ1-6; 8 bases line up with TRBD1. The CDR3 consists of 16 residues. The germline V gene encodes CDR1 MNHEY and CDR2 SVGAGI. The V gene end was trimmed by 0 bases and the J gene end by 10 bases; junction bases not matched to a gene: 8. The CDR3 nucleotides are TGTGCCAGCAGTTACTCGAGTATCAGGGGGCAGTCACCCCTCCACTTT. Protein sequence: CASSYSSIRGQSPLHF.

The chain has TRBV2 and TRBJ2-5, with TRBD2 as a possible D gene (6 bases). Trimming pared 8 bases from V and 5 bases from J, leaving 21 bases between. The CDR3 is made up of 15 amino acids. CDR1 and CDR2 (germline): SNHLY, FYNNEI. The CDR3: CASLWGVRPLETQYF. The CDR3 DNA follows: TGTGCCAGCCTCTGGGGGGTTAGACCCTTGGAGACCCAGTACTTC.

This clone showed up many times. The V and J genes are TRBV18 and TRBJ1-2; 9 positions match TRBD1. CDR3 length: 15 amino acids. V lost 5 bases, J lost 7 bases, and 11 bases stayed unmatched. CDR1 and CDR2 (germline): KGHSH, LQKENI. The CDR3 DNA sequence: TGTGCCAGCTCAGAGACCACGGGGGGACAGGGTGGCTACACCTTC. This encodes CASSETTGGQGGYTF.

The chain employs TRBV9 and TRBJ2-7; D gene uncertain. CDR1 and CDR2 from the germline V gene are SGDLS and YYNGEE. The CDR3 sequence is 14 residues long. V lost 0 bases and J lost 0, with 7 bases in between. In nucleotides, the CDR3 is TGTGCCAGCAGCGTAGCCTACTTCTCCTACGAGCAGTACTTC. This translates into CASSVAYFSYEQYF.

The J gene is TRBJ1-4, the V gene TRBV5-4; a possible D gene is TRBD1 (6 bases). V was cut by 5 bases and J by 3 bases, with 11 bases left in between. CDR1 is SGHNT and CDR2 is YYREEE in the germline V gene (reference sequence). The CDR3 spans 14 residues. The CDR3 nucleotides read TGTGCCAGCAGGAAGGGGGGGGCTAATGAAAAACTGTTTTTT. It is translated as CASRKGGANEKLFF.

J is TRBJ2-3 and V is TRBV5-4; D is possibly TRBD1 (6 bases). V was shortened by 4 bases and J by 9 bases, with 24 bases between the two germline ends. The CDR3 runs to 16 residues. The germline V gene encodes CDR1 SGHNT and CDR2 YYREEE (reference sequence). The CDR3 coding sequence is TGTGCCAGCAGCACACTCTCGGGACAAGGCATCAAAACGCAGTATTTT. It codes for CASSTLSGQGIKTQYF.

This chain links TRBV28 with TRBJ1-2; possible D gene TRBD1, 6 bases. Germline V gene sequence: CDR1 MDHEN, CDR2 SYDVKM. The CDR3 covers 16 residues. V was shortened by 3 bases and J by 4 bases, with 18 bases between the two germline ends. CDR3 nucleotide sequence: TGTGCCAGCAGTTTGACCGGACAGAGCTGGGGCTATGGCTACACCTTC. Its protein product is CASSLTGQSWGYGYTF.

The rearrangement links TRBV9 to TRBJ2-2; 12 nucleotides align to TRBD2. CDR3 size: 18 residues. The V segment lost 0 bases and the J segment 4 bases; nucleotides outside the gene matches: 7. CDR1 and CDR2 from the germline V gene are SGDLS and YYNGEE. The CDR3, as DNA: TGTGCCAGCAGCGTAGCTAGCGGGGGGGCGGGTAGCACCGGGGAGCTGTTTTTT. This translates into CASSVASGGAGSTGELFF.

This clone was counted a single time. The chain carries TRBV6-5 and TRBJ2-1, with 9 bases that match TRBD2. This CDR3 contains 15 residues. The germline V gene has CDR1 MNHEY and CDR2 SVGAGI. The trim removed 6 bases at V and 3 bases at J, leaving 6 bases unmatched. The CDR3 DNA is TGTGCCAGCAGACGCGGGGGGGCAGTCTACAATGAGCAGTTCTTC. Encoded protein: CASRRGGAVYNEQFF.

The J gene is TRBJ1-6, the V gene TRBV3-1 (or the pseudogene TRBV3-2), with D perhaps matching TRBD1 (6 bases). In germline, CDR1 is LGHDT, CDR2 YNNKEL (reference sequence). CDR3 length: 15 amino acids. V was shortened by 4 bases and J by 7 bases, with 14 bases between the two germline ends. The CDR3 DNA sequence: TGTGCCAGCAGCCCCGAGGGGGTTGAAAATTCACCCCTCCACTTT. Translated: CASSPEGVENSPLHF.

Sample share makes this clone medium-sized. CDR3 in DNA: TGTGCCAGCAATATAAGGGGCACTGAAGCTTTCTTT. Translation: CASNIRGTEAFF. V gene TRBV2 combines with J gene TRBJ1-1; D is possibly TRBD1 (5 bases). Germline V gives CDR1 SNHLY, CDR2 FYNNEI. V was clipped by 7 bases and J by 4 bases, with 10 bases between them. The CDR3 has 12 amino acids.

This chain uses TRBV7-8 with TRBJ1-1; possibly TRBD1 for D (5 bases). The CDR3 loop spans 15 amino acids. Germline V gene sequence: CDR1 SGHVS, CDR2 FQNEAQ. The V and J ends lost 0 bases and 1 base respectively, with 9 bases between them. CDR3 sequence: CASSLAGHPNTEAFF. CDR3 DNA: TGTGCCAGCAGCTTAGCGGGGCACCCGAACACTGAAGCTTTCTTT.

This clone turned up a few times. The V gene is TRBV5-1, the J gene TRBJ2-3; 8 positions agree with TRBD2. Trimming removed 6 bases from V and 2 bases from J; junction bases left unmatched: 11. The CDR3 is 16 amino acids. Germline values: CDR1 SGHRS, CDR2 YFSETQ. Here the CDR3 DNA reads TGCGCCAGCATCCCCGGCTACGGGGGGGTCACAGATACGCAGTATTTT. This gives the protein CASIPGYGGVTDTQYF.

The chain combines TRBV12-3 or TRBV12-4 with TRBJ2-5; 7 bases map to TRBD1. V lost 5 bases to trimming and J lost 3 bases; unmatched junction nucleotides: 0. The CDR3 covers 12 residues. CDR3 DNA sequence: TGTGCCAGCAGTGGACAGGAAGAGACCCAGTACTTC. Translating gives CASSGQEETQYF.

The chain couples TRBV5-1 to TRBJ2-5; 7 bases line up with TRBD2. V gave up 4 bases and J gave up 5 bases; unmatched junction bases: 5. The germline CDR1 and CDR2 sequences are SGHRS and YFSETQ. CDR3 length equals 13 residues. CDR3 protein: CASSAGVRETQYF. The CDR3 bases are TGCGCCAGCAGCGCGGGGGTTCGTGAGACCCAGTACTTC.

The V gene is TRBV18, the J gene TRBJ2-5, with 7 bases that match TRBD1. With V trimmed by 4 bases and J by 2 bases, 1 base remained unmatched. Looked up from germline, CDR1 is KGHSH and CDR2 is LQKENI. This CDR3 comprises 13 residues. CDR3 sequence (DNA): TGTGCCAGCTCACGGGGACAGCAAGAGACCCAGTACTTC. This encodes CASSRGQQETQYF.

The chain combines TRBV6-5 with TRBJ1-4; D possibly corresponds to TRBD1 (5 bases). This CDR3 spans 15 amino acids. The germline V gene has CDR1 MNHEY and CDR2 SVGAGI. The V gene lost 10 bases and the J gene lost 8 bases, with 23 bases spanning the gap. CDR3 nucleotide sequence: TGTGCCACCGGGGACCCCGGGACTAGCAGGGAAAAACTGTTTTTT. It specifies CATGDPGTSREKLFF.

The rearrangement joins TRBV28 to TRBJ2-3, with a possible D match to TRBD2 (6 bases). CDR1 is MDHEN, CDR2 SYDVKM, per germline. The V and J ends lost 6 bases and 2 bases respectively, with 15 bases between them. This CDR3 has 15 residues. The CDR3 DNA reads TGTGCCAGCAGCACCACGGGGGATCTCACAGATACGCAGTATTTT. It yields the protein CASSTTGDLTDTQYF.

In this sample, this clone turned up a few times. J is TRBJ1-5 and V is TRBV6-6, with 7 bases that match TRBD1. The V gene's germline CDR1 is MNHNY and CDR2 SVGAGI (reference sequence). Trimming at V came to 5 bases and at J to 5 bases, leaving 6 bases not matched to a gene. The CDR3 runs to 14 residues. The CDR3 spells CASSPLDRDQPQHF. For the CDR3, the DNA is TGTGCCAGCAGTCCCCTCGACAGGGATCAGCCCCAGCATTTT.

This clone was recorded a few times. V and J are TRBV11-2 and TRBJ1-5; D unclear. CDR1 is SGHAT and CDR2 is FQNNGV in the germline V gene. The CDR3 covers 13 residues. V gave up 5 bases and J gave up 6 bases, with 11 bases separating them. CDR3 DNA: TGTGCCAGCAGCCAAGGACTGAGTCAGCCCCAGCATTTT. Its translation: CASSQGLSQPQHF.

The chain combines TRBV5-6 with TRBJ1-6; D is unresolved. This CDR3 is 15 amino acids long. Germline V gene sequence: CDR1 SGHDT, CDR2 YYEEEE. The V and J ends lost 2 bases and 6 bases respectively, with 12 bases between them. CDR3 amino acids: CASSFYRLSNSPLHF. CDR3 DNA: TGTGCCAGCAGCTTTTACCGGTTATCTAATTCACCCCTCCACTTT.

The chain employs TRBV21-1 and TRBJ2-7; TRBD1, as called in the table, went unchecked against the DNA. TRBV21-1 constitutes a pseudogene. The CDR3 covers 18 residues. CDR3 protein: CASSKGVWDRVPPYEQYV. In DNA, the CDR3 is TGTGCCAGCAGCAAAGGCGTATGGGACAGGGTCCCTCCCTACGAGCAGTACGTC.

This chain joins TRBV2 and TRBJ1-1; 7 positions match TRBD1. The CDR3 contains 15 residues. V gave up 7 bases and J gave up 1 base; unmatched junction bases: 9. The V gene's germline CDR1 is SNHLY and CDR2 FYNNEI. This chain's CDR3 is CASKRRGQGNTEAFF. For the CDR3, the DNA is TGTGCCAGCAAGAGGAGGGGGCAGGGGAACACTGAAGCTTTCTTT.

The chain combines TRBV18 with TRBJ1-4, with D uncertain. The CDR3 has 15 amino acids. Germline loops: CDR1 KGHSH, CDR2 LQKENI. V gave up 3 bases and J gave up 8 bases, with 16 bases separating them. The CDR3 sequence is CASSPRGGSAEKLFF. CDR3 coding DNA: TGTGCCAGCTCACCGCGGGGAGGGAGTGCCGAAAAACTGTTTTTT.

The chain links TRBV3-1 (or the pseudogene TRBV3-2) to TRBJ1-4; no definite D call. CDR1 is LGHDT, CDR2 YNNKEL, per germline (reference sequence). The length of the CDR3 is 14 residues. Trimming removed 5 bases at V and 2 bases at J, with 9 bases between. The chain's CDR3 is CASSARDTNEKLFF. The CDR3 DNA reads TGTGCCAGCAGCGCACGGGATACTAATGAAAAACTGTTTTTT.

The rearrangement joins TRBV5-1 to TRBJ2-3, with 11 bases fitting TRBD2. Germline V gene data show CDR1 as SGHRS and CDR2 as YFSETQ. The V segment lost 2 bases and the J segment 0 bases; nucleotides outside the gene matches: 2. The CDR3 runs to 16 residues. The DNA of the CDR3 is TGCGCCAGCAGCTTCGGACTAGCGGGTAGCACAGATACGCAGTATTTT. Its protein product is CASSFGLAGSTDTQYF.

This chain links TRBV10-3 with TRBJ2-3, with 10 bases matching TRBD1. The V gene end was trimmed by 5 bases and the J gene end by 3 bases; junction bases not matched to a gene: 5. CDR1 and CDR2 (germline): ENHRY, SYGVKD. This CDR3 is 15 amino acids long. CDR3 nucleotides: TGTGCCATCAGTCCTAGGACAGGGGGAACAGATACGCAGTATTTT. It codes for CAISPRTGGTDTQYF.